The present entry profiles one T cell receptor beta chain with its context. The antigen remains unidentified. Looked up from germline, CDR1 is SGHVS and CDR2 is FQNEAQ. The CDR3 is 15 amino acids. V gave up 3 bases and J gave up 12 bases; unmatched junction bases: 12. The protocol was immunoSEQ multiplex PCR, while the TCRdb copy is restricted to in-frame clones and leaves out a portion. Of some 130,000 clones listed, roughly 87% are singletons. The entry originates in a study of cytomegalovirus exposure and HLA in healthy donors. Findings of the study overall: Associated with cytomegalovirus, according to the listing, were 150 to 200 TCR beta chains.

The sequenced sample consisted of PBMCs. The receptor's source is a woman aged 18-30 years in good health and CMV-seronegative. The chain joins TRBV7-8 to TRBJ1-4; 8 positions agree with TRBD1. CDR3 coding DNA: TGTGCCAGCAGCTTTAGCGCTGGGACAGGCGGCGAACTGTTTTTT. This sequence encodes CASSFSAGTGGELFF.